This T cell receptor beta chain is drawn from a study of blood T cell repertoires in COVID-19 (dated by TCRdb to 2018 to 2020). About the study as a whole: Collaborator samples came from the United States, Italy and Spain and covered acute and convalescent phases of COVID-19. A de-identified subject ID, COVID-19 status, age in years and sex were almost always included in the sample metadata. The repertoires were released in a freely available public database intended as a resource for research on the immune response to SARS-CoV-2. The material from the prospective study consisted of cDNA or gDNA derived from T cells, B-cell-depleted T cells, or PBMCs. The dataset comprised deeply sampled blood TCRbeta repertoires from subjects exposed to, actively infected with, or recovered from COVID-19. Where HLA class I and class II types were available, the types were taken from metadata supplied by the sample provider, not from assay-based typing. Samples were obtained from the ongoing ImmuneRACE study (first 160 participants) and from 1,000 to 1,500 subjects provided by 6 global collaborators.

The paper's findings and limits, for the study overall: How much clinical and demographic metadata was included differed by source and by participant, and the metadata was provided uncurated.

This clone showed up just once. Its cognate antigen has yet to be identified. No much larger clone is present one base from it, and per-base qualities are unavailable. One collaborating source in Seattle enrolled patients while the patients were actively infected and followed the patients over time throughout the course of disease. The collaborating institutions used their own protocols to collect whole blood in K2EDTA tubes. For TCRbeta analysis, collaborator samples were shipped as frozen whole blood, as isolated PBMCs, or as DNA extracted from either sample type. The immunoSEQ Assay, a bias-controlled multiplex PCR, was used to amplify TCRbeta CDR3 regions from genomic DNA. In the source study's methods: The number of nucleated cells in each sample was estimated by amplification of reference gene primers within the assay. To quantify the absolute abundance of each unique TCRbeta CDR3 rearrangement, sequence reads were collapsed and filtered. Productive Simpson clonality was computed per sample as the square root of Simpson's diversity index over productive rearrangements. Held by TCRdb, this immuneACCESS table contains in-frame sequences only and omits some clones. Under half of the omission traces to an unresolved V gene where checked; the cause of the rest is unknown. V and J calls plus clone size are reproduced from that table; the DNA served to infer D and trimming. The sample table shows about 70,000 clones, and 70% to 90% are seen once. The leading ten clones occupy about 15% of the sample.

The sequence derives from a man aged 40-49 years with COVID-19, enrolled during active disease. The specimen was peripheral blood.

The CDR3 is CASSESIYNEQFF. The DNA reads as follows: TGCGCCAGCAGTGAGTCAATATACAATGAGCAGTTCTTC. The V and J segments used are TRBV10-2 and TRBJ2-1, with the D gene not confidently named. V and J are truncated by 0 bases and 4 bases respectively, leaving an intervening sequence of 4 bases. The CDR3 starts with the cysteine, ends with the phenylalanine, and has 13 residues. Only the CDR3 part of the read is kept: 39 bases, read in frame from the first base. In the germline V gene, CDR1 corresponds to WSHSY and CDR2 to SAAADI.